This entry concerns a single T cell receptor beta chain. The CDR3 covers 12 residues. CDR1 and CDR2 (germline): SGHNT, YENEEA. V lost 11 bases, J lost 2 bases, and 13 bases lay in between. These data come from a study of identical twins. TCRdb fed the 5' RACE reads into MiXCR, producing one record per CDR3 protein. Of some 660,000 distinct CDR3 sequences in the sample, roughly 8% were seen once. These data were also filed under a second study, of yellow fever vaccine responses in identical twins.

Sequenced sample: PBMCs. The sequence derives from a woman in her late teens or twenties in good health. This sequence joins TRBV11-3 and TRBJ2-7; D gene uncertain. CDR3 amino acids: CARPDGTYEQYF. CDR3 sequence (DNA): TGTGCCCGCCCAGACGGAACCTACGAGCAGTACTTC.